The 8 T cell receptor beta chains presented below share a single source sample, sequenced in a study of cytomegalovirus exposure and HLA in healthy donors. PCR was performed using 60 Vbeta and 13 Jbeta primers. Profiled with immunoSEQ multiplex PCR; TCRdb holds only in-frame clones, not every one. The sample lists over 150,000 clones; around 79% were seen once. The specimen sequenced was PBMCs. The receptors derive from a man aged 18-30 years in good health and CMV-seronegative.

This chain links TRBV9 with TRBJ2-7; D unresolved. The germline V gene encodes CDR1 SGDLS and CDR2 YYNGEE. This CDR3 comprises 15 residues. V dropped 0 bases and J dropped 3 bases, with 13 bases sitting between them. The CDR3: CASSVEWAGYYEQYF. CDR3 bases: TGTGCCAGCAGCGTAGAATGGGCAGGTTACTACGAGCAGTACTTC.

V is TRBV5-6 and J is TRBJ2-1; no reliable D call. Germline assignment: CDR1 SGHDT and CDR2 YYEEEE. The V end lost 5 bases, the J end lost 9 bases, and 9 bases lay between the germline ends. The CDR3 is 11 residues long. CDR3: CASSLNSEQFF. DNA of the CDR3: TGTGCCAGCAGTTTAAATAGTGAGCAGTTCTTC. Drawing the rest from reference TRBV5-6 and TRBJ2-1, the complete variable domain is DAGVTQSPTHLIKTRGQQVTLRCSPKSGHDTVSWYQQALGQGPQFIFQYYEEEERQRGNFPDRFSGHQFPNYSSELNVNALLLGDSALYLCASSLNSEQFFGPGTRLTVL.

The chain links TRBV7-8 to TRBJ1-2; the D is unclear. V gave up 1 base and J gave up 6 bases, with 15 bases separating them. Germline CDR1 SGHVS, CDR2 FQNEAQ. This CDR3 contains 15 residues. In DNA form, the CDR3 reads TGTGCCAGCAGCTTAGGGATGGCGGGATCGGATGGCTACACCTTC. It yields the protein CASSLGMAGSDGYTF.

The chain recombines TRBV4-2 with TRBJ2-4; 9 nucleotides align to TRBD1. V lost 4 bases to trimming and J lost 8 bases; unmatched junction nucleotides: 6. The CDR3 totals 14 residues. The V gene's germline CDR1 is LGHNA and CDR2 YNFKEQ. The DNA for the CDR3 is TGTGCCAGCAGCCCGCTAGGACAGGGGCACATTCAGTACTTC. Translation gives CASSPLGQGHIQYF.

The rearrangement links TRBV4-1 to TRBJ2-1, with TRBD2 identical over 10 bases. Germline V gene sequence: CDR1 MGHRA, CDR2 YSYEKL. The CDR3 sequence is 19 residues long. V gave up 1 base and J gave up 2 bases; unmatched junction bases: 11. The CDR3 DNA reads TGCGCCAGCAGCCAAGTCTCTAGCGGGGGCACCACTCCCTACAATGAGCAGTTCTTC. The encoded protein is CASSQVSSGGTTPYNEQFF.

The chain is built from TRBV5-1 and TRBJ1-4; 10 bases match TRBD1. This CDR3 region has 14 residues. Germline lookup yields CDR1 SGHRS and CDR2 YFSETQ. J gave up 6 bases and V 4 bases, and 3 bases lay outside the gene matches. CDR3 sequence reads: CASSRDRGDEKLFF. The CDR3 bases are TGCGCCAGCAGCCGGGACAGGGGCGATGAAAAACTGTTTTTT.

The table lists this clone with a few counts. The chain combines TRBV28 with TRBJ2-1, with D maybe TRBD1 (6 bases). Germline loops: CDR1 MDHEN, CDR2 SYDVKM. Trimming shortened V by 1 base and J by 8 bases, and 12 bases separated the two germline ends. The CDR3 sequence is 14 residues long. The CDR3 sequence: CASSLSQGYDEQFF. The DNA for the CDR3 is TGTGCCAGCAGTTTATCACAGGGATACGATGAGCAGTTCTTC.

V gene TRBV10-3 combines with J gene TRBJ1-4; 8 bases align to TRBD1. The germline gives CDR1 ENHRY, CDR2 SYGVKD. The CDR3 is made up of 14 amino acids. V was pared by 0 bases and J by 8 bases, with 2 bases of the junction left unmatched. The CDR3 nucleotides are TGTGCCATCAGTGAGTCGGCAGGGGGCGAAAAACTGTTTTTT. Its translation: CAISESAGGEKLFF.